The clone carrying this T cell receptor (beta chain) was recorded once. Antigen specificity is unknown. Profiled with immunoSEQ multiplex PCR; TCRdb holds only in-frame clones, not every one. The sample shows some 140,000 clones, roughly nine tenths of them seen only once. This sample is drawn from a study of cytomegalovirus exposure and HLA in healthy donors. Germline values: CDR1 SGHTA, CDR2 FQGNSA. Germline trimming cut 2 bases from V and 9 bases from J; bases unmatched to any gene: 4. The CDR3 totals 14 residues. Regarding the study as a whole: Overall, some 160 TCR beta chains were annotated as cytomegalovirus-associated.

This chain links TRBV7-2 with TRBJ2-1; 10 nucleotides align to TRBD2. The source material was PBMCs. This sequence originates from a man younger than 30 in good health and CMV-seronegative. The CDR3 coding sequence is TGTGCCAGCAGCTTAAGCGGGGGGGTCAGTGAGCAGTTCTTC. Translated: CASSLSGGVSEQFF.